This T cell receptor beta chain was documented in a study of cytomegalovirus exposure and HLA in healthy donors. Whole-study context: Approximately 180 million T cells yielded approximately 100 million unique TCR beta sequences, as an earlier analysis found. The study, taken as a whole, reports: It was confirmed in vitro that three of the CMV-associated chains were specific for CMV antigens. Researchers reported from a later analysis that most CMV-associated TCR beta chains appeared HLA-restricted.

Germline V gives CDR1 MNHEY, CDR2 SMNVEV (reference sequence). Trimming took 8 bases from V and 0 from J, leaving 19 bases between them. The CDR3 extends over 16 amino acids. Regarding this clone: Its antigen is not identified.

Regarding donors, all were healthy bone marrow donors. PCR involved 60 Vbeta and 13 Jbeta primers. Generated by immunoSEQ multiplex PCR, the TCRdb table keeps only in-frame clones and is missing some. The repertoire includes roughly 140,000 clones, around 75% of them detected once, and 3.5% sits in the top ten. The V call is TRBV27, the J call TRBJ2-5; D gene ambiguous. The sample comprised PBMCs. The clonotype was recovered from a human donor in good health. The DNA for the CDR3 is TGTGCCAGCGTAACGGAACAGCTATGGTACCAAGAGACCCAGTACTTC. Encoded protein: CASVTEQLWYQETQYF.